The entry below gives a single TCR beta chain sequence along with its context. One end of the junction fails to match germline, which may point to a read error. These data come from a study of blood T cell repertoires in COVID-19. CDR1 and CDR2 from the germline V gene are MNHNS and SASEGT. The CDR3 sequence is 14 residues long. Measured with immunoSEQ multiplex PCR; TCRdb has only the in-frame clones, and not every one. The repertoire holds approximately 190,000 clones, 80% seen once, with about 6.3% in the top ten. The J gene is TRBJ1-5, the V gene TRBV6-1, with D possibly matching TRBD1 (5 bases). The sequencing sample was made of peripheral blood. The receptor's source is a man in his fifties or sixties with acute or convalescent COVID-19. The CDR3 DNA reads TGTGCCAGCAGTGAATCAGGGATTGATCAGTCCCAGCATTTT. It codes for CASSESGIDQSQHF.